The rows below give T cell receptor beta chains drawn from one sample of a study of neoadjuvant nivolumab and ipilimumab in lung cancer. Generated by immunoSEQ multiplex PCR, the TCRdb table keeps only in-frame clones and is missing some. This table has roughly 13,000 clones, under 97% appearing once. The sequencing used peripheral blood, collected after neoadjuvant nivolumab, alone or with ipilimumab, at or shortly before surgery. All receptors derive from an adult with non-small cell lung cancer. Both conserved end residues are trimmed from each CDR3. Fields, in order: CDR3 length, V gene, J gene, CDR3 protein.

len: 14
v_gene: TRBV7-2
j_gene: TRBJ2-2
CDR3aa: ASQGPGQGYTGELF

len: 11
v_gene: TRBV7-2
j_gene: TRBJ2-5
CDR3aa: ASRQGARETQY

len: 16
v_gene: TRBV7-8
j_gene: TRBJ2-4
CDR3aa: ASSPLVPGAGGVFIQY

len: 13
v_gene: TRBV27
j_gene: TRBJ2-6
CDR3aa: ASSLSRGGANVLT

len: 11
v_gene: TRBV30
j_gene: TRBJ2-3
CDR3aa: AWSVASTDTQY

len: 11
v_gene: TRBV5-1
j_gene: TRBJ1-1
CDR3aa: ASSKQGDTEAF

len: 12
v_gene: TRBV6-6
j_gene: TRBJ2-7
CDR3aa: ASRSGSGSYEQY

len: 15
v_gene: TRBV5-1
j_gene: TRBJ2-5
CDR3aa: ASSLTLRTGGGETQY

len: 12
v_gene: TRBV7-9
j_gene: TRBJ1-5
CDR3aa: ASSPGSHNQPQH

len: 10
v_gene: TRBV29-1
j_gene: TRBJ2-1
CDR3aa: SVEDAREKQF

len: 12
v_gene: TRBV27
j_gene: TRBJ2-7
CDR3aa: ASSLSIGTYEQY

len: 13
v_gene: TRBV7-3
j_gene: TRBJ2-2
CDR3aa: ASSPALRGTGELF

len: 13
v_gene: TRBV27
j_gene: TRBJ1-5
CDR3aa: ASRAVRDGNQPQH

len: 12
v_gene: TRBV5-4
j_gene: TRBJ2-7
CDR3aa: ASSLGTGLNEQY

len: 11
v_gene: TRBV2
j_gene: TRBJ2-5
CDR3aa: ASRGQGRETQY

len: 13
v_gene: TRBV5-1
j_gene: TRBJ1-5
CDR3aa: ASSLRGDSNQPQH

len: 13
v_gene: TRBV7-9
j_gene: TRBJ1-4
CDR3aa: ASSPRDGLDEKLF

len: 11
v_gene: TRBV29-1
j_gene: TRBJ2-5
CDR3aa: SVGTGGGETQY

len: 13
v_gene: TRBV9
j_gene: TRBJ1-1
CDR3aa: ASSGDRGPGTEAF

len: 16
v_gene: TRBV27
j_gene: TRBJ2-2
CDR3aa: ASSFIKLAGAYTGELF

len: 13
v_gene: TRBV10-3
j_gene: TRBJ2-7
CDR3aa: AISESTGVPYEQY

len: 11
v_gene: TRBV7-9
j_gene: TRBJ1-1
CDR3aa: ASSLVSGTEAF

len: 14
v_gene: TRBV9
j_gene: TRBJ2-7
CDR3aa: ASSVEGQSFSYEQY

len: 14
v_gene: TRBV29-1
j_gene: TRBJ2-1
CDR3aa: SVDHGTSGRGDEQF

len: 13
v_gene: TRBV6-5
j_gene: TRBJ2-7
CDR3aa: ASSYSNTQTYEQY

len: 11
v_gene: TRBV29-1
j_gene: TRBJ2-3
CDR3aa: SVETGATDTQY

len: 13
v_gene: TRBV5-1
j_gene: TRBJ1-2
CDR3aa: ASSLDNDPYYGYT

len: 10
v_gene: TRBV27
j_gene: TRBJ1-1
CDR3aa: ASISDSQRAF

len: 12
v_gene: TRBV2
j_gene: TRBJ1-3
CDR3aa: ASSESRGGNTIY

len: 10
v_gene: TRBV5-1
j_gene: TRBJ2-7
CDR3aa: ASSGYLAEQY

len: 12
v_gene: TRBV7-2
j_gene: TRBJ2-1
CDR3aa: ASSTLRRGNEQF

len: 13
v_gene: TRBV2
j_gene: TRBJ1-2
CDR3aa: ASKTGNVAGYGYT

len: 13
v_gene: TRBV27
j_gene: TRBJ2-3
CDR3aa: ASSLLAAGTDTQY